This TCR beta chain was retrieved from a study of cytomegalovirus exposure and HLA in healthy donors. Study results and limitations: CMV serostatus was the only recorded immune exposure for donors. TCR association rates varied by HLA locus in a later analysis, with DRB1 highest and HLA-C lowest. In a later analysis, common viral pathogens appeared linked to several of the most significant clusters.

The V gene's germline CDR1 is SGHNT and CDR2 YYREEE (reference sequence). The V and J ends lost 0 bases and 0 bases, in that order; junction bases with no gene match: 7. This CDR3 is 17 amino acids long. Everyone who donated was a healthy bone marrow donor. The PCR was carried out with 60 Vbeta primers and 13 Jbeta primers. The data were produced by immunoSEQ multiplex PCR, yet TCRdb's version contains in-frame clones alone and is incomplete. Here the sample spans 110,000 to 150,000 clones, roughly 80% being singletons. Comments on this clone: The antigen remains unidentified.

This receptor was taken from a woman aged 35 to 49 in good health and CMV-seropositive. J is TRBJ2-3 and V is TRBV5-4, with 7 bases fitting TRBD2. Sequenced: PBMCs. CDR3 nucleotides: TGTGCCAGCAGCTTGGGGTCGAGCGGGGCTAGCACAGATACGCAGTATTTT. Translating it yields CASSLGSSGASTDTQYF.